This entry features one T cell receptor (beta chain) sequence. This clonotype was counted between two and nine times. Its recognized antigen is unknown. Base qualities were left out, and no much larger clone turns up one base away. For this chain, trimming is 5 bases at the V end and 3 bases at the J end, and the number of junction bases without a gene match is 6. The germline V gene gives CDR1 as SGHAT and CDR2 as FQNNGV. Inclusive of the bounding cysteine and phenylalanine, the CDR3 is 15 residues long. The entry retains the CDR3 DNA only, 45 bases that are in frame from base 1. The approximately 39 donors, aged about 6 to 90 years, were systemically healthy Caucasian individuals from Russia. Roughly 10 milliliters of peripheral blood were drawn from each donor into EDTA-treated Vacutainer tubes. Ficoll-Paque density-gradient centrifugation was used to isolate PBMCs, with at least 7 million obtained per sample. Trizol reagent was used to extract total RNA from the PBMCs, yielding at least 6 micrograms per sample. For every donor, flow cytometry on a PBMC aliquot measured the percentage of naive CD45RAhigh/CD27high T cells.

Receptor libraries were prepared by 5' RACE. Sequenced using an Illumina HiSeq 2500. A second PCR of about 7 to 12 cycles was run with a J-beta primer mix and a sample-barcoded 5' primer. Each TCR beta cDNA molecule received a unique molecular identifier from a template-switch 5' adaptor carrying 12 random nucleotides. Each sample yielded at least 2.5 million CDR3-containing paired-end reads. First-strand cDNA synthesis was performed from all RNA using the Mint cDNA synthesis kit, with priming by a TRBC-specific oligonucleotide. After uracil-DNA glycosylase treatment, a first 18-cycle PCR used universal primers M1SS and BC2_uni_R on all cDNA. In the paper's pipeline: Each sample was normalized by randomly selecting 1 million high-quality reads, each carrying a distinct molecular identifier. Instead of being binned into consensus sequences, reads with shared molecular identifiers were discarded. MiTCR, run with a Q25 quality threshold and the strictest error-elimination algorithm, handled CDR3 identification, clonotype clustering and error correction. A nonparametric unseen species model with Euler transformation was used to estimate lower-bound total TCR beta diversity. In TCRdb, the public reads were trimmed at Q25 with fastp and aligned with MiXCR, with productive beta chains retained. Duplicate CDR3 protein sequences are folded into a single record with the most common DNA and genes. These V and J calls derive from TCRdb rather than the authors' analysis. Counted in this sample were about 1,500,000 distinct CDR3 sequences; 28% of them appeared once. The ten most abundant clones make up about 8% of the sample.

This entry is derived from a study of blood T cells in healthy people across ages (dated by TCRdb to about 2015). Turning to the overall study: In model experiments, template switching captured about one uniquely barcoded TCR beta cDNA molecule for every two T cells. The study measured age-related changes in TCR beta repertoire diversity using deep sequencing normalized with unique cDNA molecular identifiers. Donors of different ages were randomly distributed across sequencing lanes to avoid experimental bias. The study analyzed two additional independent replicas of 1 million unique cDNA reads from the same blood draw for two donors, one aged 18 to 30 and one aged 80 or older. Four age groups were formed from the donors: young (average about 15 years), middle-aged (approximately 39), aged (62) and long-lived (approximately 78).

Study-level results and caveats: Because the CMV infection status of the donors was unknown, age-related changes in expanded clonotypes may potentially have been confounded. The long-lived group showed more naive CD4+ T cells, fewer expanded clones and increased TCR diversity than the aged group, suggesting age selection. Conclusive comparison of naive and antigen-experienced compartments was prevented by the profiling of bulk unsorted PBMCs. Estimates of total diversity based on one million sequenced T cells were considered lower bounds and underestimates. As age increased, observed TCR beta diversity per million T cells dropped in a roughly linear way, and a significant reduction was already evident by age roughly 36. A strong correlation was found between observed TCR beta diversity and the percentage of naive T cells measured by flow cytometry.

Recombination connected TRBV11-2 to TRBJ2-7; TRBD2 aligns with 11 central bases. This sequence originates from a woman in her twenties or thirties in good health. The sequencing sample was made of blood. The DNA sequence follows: TGTGCCAGCAGCGATACTAGCGGGAGACTCTACGAGCAGTACTTC. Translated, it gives CASSDTSGRLYEQYF.